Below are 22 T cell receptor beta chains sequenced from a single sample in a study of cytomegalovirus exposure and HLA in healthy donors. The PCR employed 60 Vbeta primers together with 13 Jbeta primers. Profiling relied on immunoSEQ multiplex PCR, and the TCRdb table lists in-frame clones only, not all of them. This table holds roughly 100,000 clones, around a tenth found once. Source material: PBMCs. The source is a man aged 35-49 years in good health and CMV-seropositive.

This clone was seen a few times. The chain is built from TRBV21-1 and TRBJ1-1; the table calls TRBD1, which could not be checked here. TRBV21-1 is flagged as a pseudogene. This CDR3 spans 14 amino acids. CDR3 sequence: CASRRQYMNTEAFF. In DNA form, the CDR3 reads TGTGCCAGCAGGCGACAGTACATGAACACTGAAGCTTTCTTT.

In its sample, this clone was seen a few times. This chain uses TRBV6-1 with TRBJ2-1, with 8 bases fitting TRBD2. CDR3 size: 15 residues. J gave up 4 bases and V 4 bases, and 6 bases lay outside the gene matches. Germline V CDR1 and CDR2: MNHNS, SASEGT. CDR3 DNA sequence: TGTGCCAGCAGTGTTTCACTAGCGGAGTACAATGAGCAGTTCTTC. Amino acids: CASSVSLAEYNEQFF.

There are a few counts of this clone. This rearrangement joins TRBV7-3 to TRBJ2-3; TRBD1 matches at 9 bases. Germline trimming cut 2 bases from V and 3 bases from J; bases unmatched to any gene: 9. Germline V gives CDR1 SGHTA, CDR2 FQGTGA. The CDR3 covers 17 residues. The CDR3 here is CASSLLGTGFGTDTQYF. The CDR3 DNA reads TGTGCCAGCAGCTTATTGGGGACAGGGTTTGGAACAGATACGCAGTATTTT.

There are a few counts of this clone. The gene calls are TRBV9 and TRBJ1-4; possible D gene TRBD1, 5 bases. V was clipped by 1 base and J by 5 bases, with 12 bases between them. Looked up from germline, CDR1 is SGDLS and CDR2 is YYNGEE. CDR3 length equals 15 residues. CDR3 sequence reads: CASSVTPRENEKLFF. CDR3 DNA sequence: TGTGCCAGCAGCGTAACTCCCAGGGAAAATGAAAAACTGTTTTTT.

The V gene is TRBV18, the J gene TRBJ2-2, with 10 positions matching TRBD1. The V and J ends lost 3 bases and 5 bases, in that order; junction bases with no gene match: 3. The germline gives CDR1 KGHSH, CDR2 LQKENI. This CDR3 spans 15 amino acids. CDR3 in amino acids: CASSPWTGGTGELFF. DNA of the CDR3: TGTGCCAGCTCACCGTGGACAGGGGGTACCGGGGAGCTGTTTTTT.

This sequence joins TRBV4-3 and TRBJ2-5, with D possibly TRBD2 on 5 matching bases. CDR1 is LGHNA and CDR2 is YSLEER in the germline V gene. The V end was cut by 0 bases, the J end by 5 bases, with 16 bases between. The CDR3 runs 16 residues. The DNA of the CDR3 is TGCGCCAGCAGCCAAGACACCGGGAATACGCGGGAGACCCAGTACTTC. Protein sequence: CASSQDTGNTRETQYF.

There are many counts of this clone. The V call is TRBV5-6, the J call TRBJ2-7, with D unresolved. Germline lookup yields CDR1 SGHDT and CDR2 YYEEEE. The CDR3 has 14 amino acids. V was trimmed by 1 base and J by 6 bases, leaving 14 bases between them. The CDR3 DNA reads TGTGCCAGCAGCTTGCGATTTACCTCGGTCGAGCAGTACTTC. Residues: CASSLRFTSVEQYF.

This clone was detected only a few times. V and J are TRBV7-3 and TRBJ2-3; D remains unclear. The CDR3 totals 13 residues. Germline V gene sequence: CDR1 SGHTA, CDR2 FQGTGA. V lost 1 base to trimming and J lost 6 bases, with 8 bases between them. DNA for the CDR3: TGTGCCAGCAGCTTAAATGGTCAGGATACGCAGTATTTT. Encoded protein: CASSLNGQDTQYF.

DNA for the CDR3: TGTGCCAGCAGCTGGCAATCTAATTCACCCCTCCACTTT. Residues: CASSWQSNSPLHF. The genes are TRBV11-2 and TRBJ1-6; D gene unclear. V lost 4 bases to trimming and J lost 6 bases, with 7 bases between them. This CDR3 is 13 amino acids long. Germline V gene sequence: CDR1 SGHAT, CDR2 FQNNGV.

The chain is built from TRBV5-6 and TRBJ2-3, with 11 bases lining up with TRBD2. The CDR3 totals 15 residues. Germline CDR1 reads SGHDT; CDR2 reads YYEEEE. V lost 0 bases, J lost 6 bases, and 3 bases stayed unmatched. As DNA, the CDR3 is TGTGCCAGCAGCTTGGTACTAGCGGGAGAGGATACGCAGTATTTT. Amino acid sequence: CASSLVLAGEDTQYF.

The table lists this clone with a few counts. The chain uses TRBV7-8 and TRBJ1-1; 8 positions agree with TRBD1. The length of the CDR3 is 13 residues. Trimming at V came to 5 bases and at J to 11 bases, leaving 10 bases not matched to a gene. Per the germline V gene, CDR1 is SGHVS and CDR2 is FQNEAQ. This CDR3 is CASSRRQGPEAFF. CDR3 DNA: TGTGCCAGCAGCCGCCGACAGGGGCCCGAGGCTTTCTTT. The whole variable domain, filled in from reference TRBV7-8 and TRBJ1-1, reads GAGVSQSPRYKVAKRGQDVALRCDPISGHVSLFWYQQALGQGPEFLTYFQNEAQLDKSGLPSDRFFAERPEGSVSTLKIQRTQQEDSAVYLCASSRRQGPEAFFGQGTRLTVV.

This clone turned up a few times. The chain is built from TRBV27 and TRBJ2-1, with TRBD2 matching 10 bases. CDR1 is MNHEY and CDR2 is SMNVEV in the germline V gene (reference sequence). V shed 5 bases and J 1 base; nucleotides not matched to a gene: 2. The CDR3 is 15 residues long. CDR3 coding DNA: TGTGCCAGCAGTCGGACTAGCGGTTCCTACAATGAGCAGTTCTTC. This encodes CASSRTSGSYNEQFF.

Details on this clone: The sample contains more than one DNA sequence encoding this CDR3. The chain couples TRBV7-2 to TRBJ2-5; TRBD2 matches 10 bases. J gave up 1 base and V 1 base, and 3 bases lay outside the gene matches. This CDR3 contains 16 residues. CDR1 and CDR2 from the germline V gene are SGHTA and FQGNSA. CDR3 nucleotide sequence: TGTGCCAGCAGCTTAGGTAGCGGGAGGACCCAAGAGACCCAGTACTTC. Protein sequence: CASSLGSGRTQETQYF.

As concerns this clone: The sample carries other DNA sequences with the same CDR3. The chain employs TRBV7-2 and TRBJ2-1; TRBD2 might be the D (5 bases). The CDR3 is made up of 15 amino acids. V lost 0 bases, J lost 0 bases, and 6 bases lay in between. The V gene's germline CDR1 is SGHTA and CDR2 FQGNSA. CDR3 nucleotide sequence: TGTGCCAGCAGCTTAGCGGGGAGCTCCTACAATGAGCAGTTCTTC. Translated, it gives CASSLAGSSYNEQFF.

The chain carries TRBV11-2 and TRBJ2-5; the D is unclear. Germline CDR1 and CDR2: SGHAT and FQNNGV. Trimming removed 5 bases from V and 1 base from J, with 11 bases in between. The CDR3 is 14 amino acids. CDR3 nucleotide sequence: TGTGCCAGCAGCCCCGGGTCCCCCCAAGAGACCCAGTACTTC. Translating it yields CASSPGSPQETQYF. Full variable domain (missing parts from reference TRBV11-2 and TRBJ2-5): EAGVAQSPRYKIIEKRQSVAFWCNPISGHATLYWYQQILGQGPKLLIQFQNNGVVDDSQLPKDRFSAERLKGVDSTLKIQPAKLEDSAVYLCASSPGSPQETQYFGPGTRLLVL.

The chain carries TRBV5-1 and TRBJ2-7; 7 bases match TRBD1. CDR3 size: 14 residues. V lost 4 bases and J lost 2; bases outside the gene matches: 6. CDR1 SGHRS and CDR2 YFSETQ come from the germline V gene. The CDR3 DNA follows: TGCGCCAGCAGCCGTGAGGGACAGACCTACGAGCAGTACTTC. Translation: CASSREGQTYEQYF.

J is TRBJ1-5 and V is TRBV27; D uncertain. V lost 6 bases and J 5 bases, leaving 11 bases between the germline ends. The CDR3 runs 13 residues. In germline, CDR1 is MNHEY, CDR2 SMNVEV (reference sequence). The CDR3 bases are TGTGCCAGCAGCCTCAGGTATGATCAGCCCCAGCATTTT. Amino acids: CASSLRYDQPQHF.

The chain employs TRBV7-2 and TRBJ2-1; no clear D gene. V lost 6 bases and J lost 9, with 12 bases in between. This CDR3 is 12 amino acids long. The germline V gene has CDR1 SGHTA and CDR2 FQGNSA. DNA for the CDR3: TGTGCCAGCAGTCCTCAGGTCGGTGAGCAGTTCTTC. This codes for CASSPQVGEQFF.

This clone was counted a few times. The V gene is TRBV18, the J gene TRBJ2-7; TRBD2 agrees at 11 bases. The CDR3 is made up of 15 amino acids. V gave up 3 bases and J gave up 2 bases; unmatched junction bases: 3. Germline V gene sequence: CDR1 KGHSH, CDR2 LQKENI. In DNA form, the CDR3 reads TGTGCCAGCTCACCCCAGACTAGCGGGGCCTACGAGCAGTACTTC. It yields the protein CASSPQTSGAYEQYF.

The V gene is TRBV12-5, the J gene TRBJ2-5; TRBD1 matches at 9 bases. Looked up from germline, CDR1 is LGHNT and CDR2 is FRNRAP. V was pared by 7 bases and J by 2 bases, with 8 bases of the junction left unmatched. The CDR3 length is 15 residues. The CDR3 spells CASATGTGIQETQYF. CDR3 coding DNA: TGTGCTAGTGCCACCGGGACAGGGATACAAGAGACCCAGTACTTC. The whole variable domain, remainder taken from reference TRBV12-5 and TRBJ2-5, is DARVTQTPRHKVTEMGQEVTMRCQPILGHNTVFWYRQTMMQGLELLAYFRNRAPLDDSGMPKDRFSAEMPDATLATLKIQPSEPRDSAVYFCASATGTGIQETQYFGPGTRLLVL.

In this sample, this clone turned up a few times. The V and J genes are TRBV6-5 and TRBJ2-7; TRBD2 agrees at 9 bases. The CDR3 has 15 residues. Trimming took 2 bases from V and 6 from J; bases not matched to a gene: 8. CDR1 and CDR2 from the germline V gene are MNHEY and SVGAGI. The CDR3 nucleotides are TGTGCCAGCAGTTACGGGCTAGCGGGGCGGGGCGAGCAGTACTTC. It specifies CASSYGLAGRGEQYF.

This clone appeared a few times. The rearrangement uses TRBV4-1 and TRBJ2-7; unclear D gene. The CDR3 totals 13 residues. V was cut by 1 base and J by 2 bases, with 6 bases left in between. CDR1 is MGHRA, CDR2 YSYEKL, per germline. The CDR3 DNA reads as TGCGCCAGCAGCCAAGGCAGGACCTACGAGCAGTACTTC. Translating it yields CASSQGRTYEQYF.